This T cell receptor (beta chain) was profiled in a study of T-cell memory formation after mild COVID-19. Study-wide results and caveats: Whereas later expanders leaned CD4+, clones contracting day 15 to 85 showed a balanced CD4/CD8 makeup.

TCRdb re-analysed the 5' RACE reads in MiXCR, keeping a single row per CDR3 protein. The sample yields 250,000 to 350,000 distinct CDR3 sequences, less than 20% seen once. V was cut by 5 bases and J by 8 bases, with 9 bases left in between. The CDR3 is made up of 11 amino acids. Germline CDR1 and CDR2: SEHNR and FQNEAQ (reference sequence). Regarding this clonotype: Antigen specificity is unknown.

Sequenced input: PBMCs or a T cell subset sorted from them (not recorded which). The rearrangement joins TRBV7-9 to TRBJ1-2; D not resolved. The sequence derives from a man aged 18 to 35 who had mild COVID-19 (a few samples of this study predate the infection). Cell type and time point are not known. The CDR3 sequence is CASSRSVGYTF. Here the CDR3 DNA reads TGTGCCAGCAGCCGGAGCGTAGGCTACACCTTC. The entire variable domain, with the rest obtained from reference TRBV7-9 and TRBJ1-2, is as follows: DTGVSQNPRHKITKRGQNVTFRCDPISEHNRLYWYRQTLGQGPEFLTYFQNEAQLEKSRLLSDRFSAERPKGSFSTLEIQRTEQGDSAMYLCASSRSVGYTFGSGTRLTVV.